This TCR beta chain was recorded in a study of blood T cell repertoires in COVID-19. Background on the study: Samples taken during acute and convalescent COVID-19 were collected in the United States, Italy and Spain. PBMCs, B-cell-depleted T cells, or T cells were the source of the cDNA or gDNA that made up the material.

This CDR3 is built from 15 residues. Per the germline V gene, CDR1 is SGHDN and CDR2 is FVKESK. Trimming took off 2 bases at V and 1 base at J, with 9 bases between the two ends. Under the authors' procedure: Cell counts per sample came from amplifying reference gene primers. TCRdb's table, derived via immunoSEQ multiplex PCR, lists solely in-frame clones and lacks some. V, J and clone size derive from that table, while D and trimming were established from the DNA sequence. The profile shows about 170,000 clones, approximately 84% of them singletons. This clonotype was sampled from a man aged 35-49 years who had recovered from COVID-19. The chain joins TRBV14 to TRBJ2-1; possible D gene TRBD1, 6 bases. The sequencing sample was made of peripheral blood. CDR3 protein: CASSQRTVSYNEQFF. CDR3 bases: TGTGCCAGCAGCCAACGGACAGTATCCTACAATGAGCAGTTCTTC.